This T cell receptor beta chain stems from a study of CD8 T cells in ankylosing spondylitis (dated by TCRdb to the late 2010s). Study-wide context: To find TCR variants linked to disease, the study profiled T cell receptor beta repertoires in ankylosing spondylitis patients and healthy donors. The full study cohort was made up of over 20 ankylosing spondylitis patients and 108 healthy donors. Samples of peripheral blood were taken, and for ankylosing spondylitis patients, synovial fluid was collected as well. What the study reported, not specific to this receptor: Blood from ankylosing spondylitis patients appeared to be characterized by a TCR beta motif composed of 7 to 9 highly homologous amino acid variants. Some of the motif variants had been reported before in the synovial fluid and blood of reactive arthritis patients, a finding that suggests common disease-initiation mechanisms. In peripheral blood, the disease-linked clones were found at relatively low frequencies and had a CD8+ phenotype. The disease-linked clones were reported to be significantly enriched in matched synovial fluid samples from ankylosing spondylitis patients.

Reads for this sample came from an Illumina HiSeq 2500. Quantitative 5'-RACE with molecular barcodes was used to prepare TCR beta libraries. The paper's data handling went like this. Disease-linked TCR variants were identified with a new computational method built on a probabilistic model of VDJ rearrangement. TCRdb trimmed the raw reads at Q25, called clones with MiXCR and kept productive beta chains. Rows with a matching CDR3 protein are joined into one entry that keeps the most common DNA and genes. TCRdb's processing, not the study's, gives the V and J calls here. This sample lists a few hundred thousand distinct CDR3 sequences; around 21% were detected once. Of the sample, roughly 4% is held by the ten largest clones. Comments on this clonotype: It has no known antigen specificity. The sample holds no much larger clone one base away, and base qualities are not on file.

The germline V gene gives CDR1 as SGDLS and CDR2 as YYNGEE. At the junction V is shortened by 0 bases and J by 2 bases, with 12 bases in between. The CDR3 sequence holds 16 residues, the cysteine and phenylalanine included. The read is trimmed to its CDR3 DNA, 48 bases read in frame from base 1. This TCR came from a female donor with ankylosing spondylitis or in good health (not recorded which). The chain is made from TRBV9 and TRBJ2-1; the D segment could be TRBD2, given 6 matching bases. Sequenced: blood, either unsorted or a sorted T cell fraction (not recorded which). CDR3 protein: CASSVGWGVPYNEQFF. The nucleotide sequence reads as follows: TGTGCCAGCAGCGTAGGATGGGGGGTCCCCTACAATGAGCAGTTCTTC.